The sequence of this T cell receptor beta chain was determined in a study of T-cell reconstitution after alpha-beta-depleted transplantation in children. Points from the study as a whole: The origin of high day-60 TCRbeta diversity in some patients lay in surviving recipient T cells and thymic progenitors.

CDR3 length: 12 amino acids. In germline, CDR1 is DFQATT, CDR2 SNEGSKA (reference sequence). V lost 6 bases to trimming and J lost 4 bases, with 12 bases between them. There are many counts of this clonotype. Its antigen remains unidentified. Unique molecular identifiers were incorporated into the prepared TCRbeta library. MiXCR, run by TCRdb on the PCR reads, gives a single entry per CDR3 protein. The sample lists roughly 240,000 distinct CDR3 sequences; around 7.8% were seen once. Sequences were derived from PBMCs, mostly from graft donor cells, sampled 180 days after TCRalphabeta/CD19-depleted stem cell transplant. The receptor comes from a male patient younger than 18 who had a stem cell transplant for acute lymphoblastic leukemia, so the T cells may come from the graft donor. This chain uses TRBV20-1 with TRBJ1-2; D is perhaps TRBD1 (6 bases). The CDR3 DNA follows: TGCAGTGCCCGCCAGGGGATCTATGGCTACACCTTC. This codes for CSARQGIYGYTF.